These 26 T cell receptor beta chains were all obtained from the same sample, sequenced in a study of human CD8 memory T cell subsets. Researchers made TCR beta libraries via UMI-labeled 5' RACE. Reprocessing the 5' RACE reads, TCRdb reports a single entry for every CDR3 protein and omits DNA. The clone table shows about 20,000 distinct CDR3 sequences, with the ten largest holding less than 5.5%. The sample taken for sequencing was CD8+ T cells from PBMCs. The receptors stem from a human donor in good health.

This chain uses TRBV7-9 with TRBJ1-1; TCRdb designates TRBD1, a call that cannot be tested without DNA. This CDR3 is built from 15 residues. The germline gives CDR1 SEHNR, CDR2 FQNEAQ (reference sequence). The CDR3 loop reads CASSLAGTGDTEAFF.

CDR3 amino acids: CASSPLGSDTQYF. The gene calls are TRBV7-6 and TRBJ2-3; absent DNA, TCRdb's TRBD1 call cannot be checked. CDR1 is SGHVS and CDR2 is FNYEAQ in the germline V gene. This CDR3 has 13 residues.

This sequence joins TRBV5-4 and TRBJ1-1; the TCRdb call, TRBD1, lacks DNA for checking. Germline V lookup: CDR1 SGHNT, CDR2 YYREEE (reference sequence). This CDR3 is 14 amino acids long. CDR3 sequence reads: CASSLVQGRTEAFF.

The CDR3 spells CSVWETEKNYGYTF. J is TRBJ1-2 and V is TRBV29-1; as DNA is missing, the TRBD1 call by TCRdb cannot be tested. The V gene's germline CDR1 is SQVTM and CDR2 ANQGSEA. The CDR3 has 14 amino acids.

V and J are TRBV6-2 or TRBV6-3 and TRBJ1-5. In germline, CDR1 is MNHEY, CDR2 SVGEGT. The CDR3 has 13 amino acids. CDR3 loop: CASTYGGDQPQHF.

The chain combines TRBV20-1 with TRBJ2-1; the D call of TRBD2 rests on TCRdb alone, since no DNA is present to check it. Germline lookup yields CDR1 DFQATT and CDR2 SNEGSKA (reference sequence). CDR3 length equals 14 residues. CDR3 amino acids: CSAASGLVYNEQFF.

This clonotype shows up as medium-sized (0.01 to 0.1%) by frequency. The CDR3 loop reads CASSQTPGGQNTGELFF. The chain recombines TRBV4-1 with TRBJ2-2; TCRdb reports TRBD1, a call that lacks DNA to check it against. Germline CDR1 and CDR2: MGHRA and YSYEKL. This CDR3 spans 17 amino acids.

V usage is TRBV6-2 or TRBV6-3 and J usage is TRBJ1-5. CDR1 MNHEY and CDR2 SVGEGT come from the germline V gene. The CDR3 runs to 16 residues. CDR3 sequence reads: CASILLRQDSNQPQHF.

V usage is TRBV20-1 and J usage is TRBJ2-1. Per the germline V gene, CDR1 is DFQATT and CDR2 is SNEGSKA (reference sequence). This CDR3 comprises 14 residues. CDR3 in amino acids: CSARATFGLLEQFF.

The genes are TRBV9 and TRBJ2-1; TCRdb's D gene call, TRBD2, goes unchecked for lack of DNA. The CDR3 length is 19 residues. CDR1 is SGDLS, CDR2 YYNGEE, per germline. This CDR3 is CASSGHVKTSGRAHDEQFF.

This chain connects TRBV19 to TRBJ2-7; the TRBD1 assignment by TCRdb is unverifiable without DNA. Germline V gene data show CDR1 as LNHDA and CDR2 as SQIVND (reference sequence). There are 14 residues in the CDR3. CDR3 sequence: CASSIIGGTYEQYF.

The chain uses TRBV28 and TRBJ1-6; TCRdb indicates TRBD1, and absent DNA this call remains unverified. Germline values: CDR1 MDHEN, CDR2 SYDVKM. The CDR3 runs 18 residues. The CDR3 sequence is CASSPLVGGQPRITPLHF.

V usage is TRBV5-4 and J usage is TRBJ2-1; the TCRdb D gene call, TRBD1, has no DNA to confirm it. This CDR3 is built from 14 residues. The germline V gene has CDR1 SGHNT and CDR2 YYREEE (reference sequence). CDR3 loop: CASSPTGGGVEQFF. Variable domain in full (rest from reference TRBV5-4 and TRBJ2-1): ETGVTQSPTHLIKTRGQQVTLRCSSQSGHNTVSWYQQALGQGPQFIFQYYREEENGRGNFPPRFSGLQFPNYSSELNVNALELDDSALYLCASSPTGGGVEQFFGPGTRLTVL.

The chain carries TRBV12-3 or TRBV12-4 and TRBJ2-5; there is no DNA to check the TCRdb D call of TRBD1. The CDR3 is made up of 14 amino acids. This CDR3 reads CASSLVDSQETQYF.

The chain links TRBV7-6 to TRBJ1-1. Germline V gene sequence: CDR1 SGHVS, CDR2 FNYEAQ. The CDR3 spans 13 residues. The CDR3 spells CASSLGTRGEAFF.

The chain has TRBV10-3 and TRBJ2-4; TCRdb lists TRBD1, though no DNA is available to test this call. The CDR3 is 15 amino acids. From germline, CDR1 is ENHRY and CDR2 SYGVKD. The CDR3 is CAISLTGEAKNIQYF.

In terms of frequency, this clonotype is medium-sized. The chain employs TRBV30 and TRBJ1-1. The germline CDR1 and CDR2 sequences are GTSNPN and SVGIG (reference sequence). The CDR3 contains 12 residues. CDR3 residues: CAWSPVNTEAFF.

This sequence joins TRBV10-2 and TRBJ2-7. Germline V gene sequence: CDR1 WSHSY, CDR2 SAAADI. This CDR3 comprises 13 residues. The CDR3 protein is CASEDRGSYEQYF.

J is TRBJ2-7 and V is TRBV12-3 or TRBV12-4; TCRdb lists TRBD1, though no DNA is available to test this call. This CDR3 is built from 14 residues. CDR3 amino acids: CASSFSAGAYEQYF.

The V call is TRBV28, the J call TRBJ2-5; TCRdb indicates TRBD1, and absent DNA this call remains unverified. CDR1 is MDHEN, CDR2 SYDVKM, per germline. CDR3 length equals 15 residues. The CDR3: CASSPIGGVRVARYF.

This rearrangement joins TRBV12-3 or TRBV12-4 to TRBJ2-3; the TCRdb D gene call, TRBD1, has no DNA to confirm it. CDR3 length equals 12 residues. Here the CDR3 reads CASRSPVGTQYF.

This chain uses TRBV7-9 with TRBJ2-1; absent DNA, TCRdb's TRBD1 call cannot be checked. The CDR3 totals 15 residues. Looked up from germline, CDR1 is SEHNR and CDR2 is FQNEAQ (reference sequence). This CDR3 reads CASSPEVGGYNEQFF.

This chain connects TRBV14 to TRBJ2-5. The CDR3 runs to 21 residues. The V gene's germline CDR1 is SGHDN and CDR2 FVKESK. CDR3 sequence: CASSQHPTVTGSEMYQETQYF.

The V call is TRBV2, the J call TRBJ2-7; the TCRdb D gene call, TRBD1, has no DNA to confirm it. Germline assignment: CDR1 SNHLY and CDR2 FYNNEI. The CDR3 totals 12 residues. Here the CDR3 reads CASTDRTYEQYF.

V gene TRBV5-1 combines with J gene TRBJ2-1. CDR3 size: 14 residues. In germline, CDR1 is SGHRS, CDR2 YFSETQ. This chain's CDR3 is CASSMRTDGNEQFF.

The rearrangement links TRBV28 to TRBJ1-5. Germline CDR1 MDHEN, CDR2 SYDVKM. CDR3 length equals 16 residues. The CDR3 sequence is CASSLGIGVINQPQHF.